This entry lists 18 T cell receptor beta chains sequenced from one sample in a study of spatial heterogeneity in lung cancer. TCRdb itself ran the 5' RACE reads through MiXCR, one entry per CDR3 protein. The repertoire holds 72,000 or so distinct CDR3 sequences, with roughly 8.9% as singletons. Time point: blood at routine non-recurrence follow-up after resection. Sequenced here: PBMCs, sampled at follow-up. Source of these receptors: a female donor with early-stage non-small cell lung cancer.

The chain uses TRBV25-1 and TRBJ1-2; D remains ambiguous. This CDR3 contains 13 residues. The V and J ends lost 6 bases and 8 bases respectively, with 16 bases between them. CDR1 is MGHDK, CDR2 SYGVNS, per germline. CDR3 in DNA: TGTGCCAGCAGACCCCAGTGGGGTTGGGGCTACACCTTC. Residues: CASRPQWGWGYTF.

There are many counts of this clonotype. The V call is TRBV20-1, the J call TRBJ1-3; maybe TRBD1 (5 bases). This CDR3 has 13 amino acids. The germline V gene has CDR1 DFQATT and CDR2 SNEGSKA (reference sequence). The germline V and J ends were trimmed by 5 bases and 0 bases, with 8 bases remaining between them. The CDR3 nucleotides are TGCAGTGCTTCAGGGATCTCTGGAAACACCATATATTTT. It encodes CSASGISGNTIYF.

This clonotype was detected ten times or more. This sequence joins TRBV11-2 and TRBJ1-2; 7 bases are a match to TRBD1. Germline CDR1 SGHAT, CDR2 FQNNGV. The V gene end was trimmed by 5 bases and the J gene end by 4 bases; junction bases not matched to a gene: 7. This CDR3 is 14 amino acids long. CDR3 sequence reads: CASSTTGAGYGYTF. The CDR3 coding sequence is TGTGCCAGCAGCACCACAGGGGCTGGCTATGGCTACACCTTC.

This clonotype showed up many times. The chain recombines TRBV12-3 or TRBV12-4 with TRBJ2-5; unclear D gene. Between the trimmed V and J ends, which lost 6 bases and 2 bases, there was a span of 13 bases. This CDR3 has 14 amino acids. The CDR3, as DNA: TGTGCCAGCAGCCCAAGGGCGACTCAAGAGACCCAGTACTTC. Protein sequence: CASSPRATQETQYF.

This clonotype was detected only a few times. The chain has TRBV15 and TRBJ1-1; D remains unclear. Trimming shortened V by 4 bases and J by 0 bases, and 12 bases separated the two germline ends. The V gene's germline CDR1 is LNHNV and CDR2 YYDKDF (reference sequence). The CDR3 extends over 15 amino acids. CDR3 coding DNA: TGTGCCACCAGCAATTATAATAGGCTGAACACTGAAGCTTTCTTT. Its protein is CATSNYNRLNTEAFF. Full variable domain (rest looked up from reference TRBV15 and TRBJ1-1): DAMVIQNPRYQVTQFGKPVTLSCSQTLNHNVMYWYQQKSSQAPKLLFHYYDKDFNNEADTPDNFQSRRPNTSFCFLDIRSPGLGDTAMYLCATSNYNRLNTEAFFGQGTRLTVV.

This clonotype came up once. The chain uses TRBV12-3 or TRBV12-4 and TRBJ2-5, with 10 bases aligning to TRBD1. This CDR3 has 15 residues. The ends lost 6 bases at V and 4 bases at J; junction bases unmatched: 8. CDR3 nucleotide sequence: TGTGCCAGCAGCCCTAGGGACAGGGGAGGAGAGACCCAGTACTTC. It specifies CASSPRDRGGETQYF.

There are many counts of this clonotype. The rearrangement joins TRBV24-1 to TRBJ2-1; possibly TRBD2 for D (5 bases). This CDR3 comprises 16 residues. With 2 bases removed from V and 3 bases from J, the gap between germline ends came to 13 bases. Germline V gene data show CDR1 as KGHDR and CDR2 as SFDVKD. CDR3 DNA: TGTGCCACCAGTGATTATGAGGGCGCGAGCTACAATGAGCAGTTCTTC. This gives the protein CATSDYEGASYNEQFF.

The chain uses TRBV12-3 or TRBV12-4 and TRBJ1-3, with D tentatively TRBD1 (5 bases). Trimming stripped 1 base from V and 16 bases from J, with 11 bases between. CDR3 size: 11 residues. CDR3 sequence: CASSLGAGLYF. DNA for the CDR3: TGTGCCAGCAGTTTAGGGGCGGGACTCTATTTT.

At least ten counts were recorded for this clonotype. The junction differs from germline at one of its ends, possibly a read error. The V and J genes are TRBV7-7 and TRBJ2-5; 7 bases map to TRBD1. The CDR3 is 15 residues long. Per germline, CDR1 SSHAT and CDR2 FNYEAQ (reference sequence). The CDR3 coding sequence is TGTGCTAGCAGCTTAGGGGCGACAGGGAGAGAGACCCAGTACTTC. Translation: CASSLGATGRETQYF. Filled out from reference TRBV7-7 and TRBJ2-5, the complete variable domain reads GAGVSQSPRYKVTKRGQDVTLRCDPISSHATLYWYQQALGQGPEFLTYFNYEAQPDKSGLPSDRFSAERPEGSISTLTIQRTEQRDSAMYRCASSLGATGRETQYFGPGTRLLVL.

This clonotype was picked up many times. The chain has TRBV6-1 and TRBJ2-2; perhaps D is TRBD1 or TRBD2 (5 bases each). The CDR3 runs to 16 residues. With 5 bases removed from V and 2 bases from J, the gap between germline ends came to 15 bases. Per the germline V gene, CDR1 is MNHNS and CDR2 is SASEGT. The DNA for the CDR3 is TGTGCCAGCAGTTTAGATTCGGGACCAAACACCGGGGAGCTGTTTTTT. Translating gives CASSLDSGPNTGELFF.

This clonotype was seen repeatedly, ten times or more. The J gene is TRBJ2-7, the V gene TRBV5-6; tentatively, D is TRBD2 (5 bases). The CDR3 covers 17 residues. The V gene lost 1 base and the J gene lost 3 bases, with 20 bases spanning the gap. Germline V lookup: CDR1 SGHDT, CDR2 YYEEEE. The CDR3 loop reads CASSLLKGAKRNYEQYF. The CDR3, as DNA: TGTGCCAGCAGCTTGCTGAAGGGAGCGAAGAGGAACTACGAGCAGTACTTC.

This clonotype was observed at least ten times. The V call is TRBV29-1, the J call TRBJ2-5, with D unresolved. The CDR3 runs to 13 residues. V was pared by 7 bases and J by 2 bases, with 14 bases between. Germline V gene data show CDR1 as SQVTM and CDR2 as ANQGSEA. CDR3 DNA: TGCAGCGCTGGCTTTTCGGATCAAGAGACCCAGTACTTC. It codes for CSAGFSDQETQYF. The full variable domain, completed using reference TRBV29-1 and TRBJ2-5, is SAVISQKPSRDICQRGTSLTIQCQVDSQVTMMFWYRQQPGQSLTLIATANQGSEATYESGFVIDKFPISRPNLTFSTLTVSNMSPEDSSIYLCSAGFSDQETQYFGPGTRLLVL.

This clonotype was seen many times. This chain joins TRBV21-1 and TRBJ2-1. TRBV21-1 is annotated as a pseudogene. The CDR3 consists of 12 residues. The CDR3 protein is CASSKEGNEQFF. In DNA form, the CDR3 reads TGTGCCAGCAGCAAAGAGGGCAATGAGCAGTTCTTC.

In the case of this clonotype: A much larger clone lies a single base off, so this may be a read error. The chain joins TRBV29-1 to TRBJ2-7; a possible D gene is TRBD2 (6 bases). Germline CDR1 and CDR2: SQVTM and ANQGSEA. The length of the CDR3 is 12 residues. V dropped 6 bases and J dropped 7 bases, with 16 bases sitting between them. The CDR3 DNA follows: TGCAGCGTCATAGGAGGGCCGCAGGAGCAGTACTTC. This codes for CSVIGGPQEQYF.

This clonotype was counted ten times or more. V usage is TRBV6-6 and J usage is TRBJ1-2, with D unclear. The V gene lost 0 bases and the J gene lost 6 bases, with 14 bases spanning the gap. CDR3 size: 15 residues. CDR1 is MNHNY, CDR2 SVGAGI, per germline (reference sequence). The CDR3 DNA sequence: TGTGCCAGCAGTTACTCAGAACAGCGGTTGGATGGCTACACCTTC. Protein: CASSYSEQRLDGYTF.

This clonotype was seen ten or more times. For the CDR3, the DNA is TGCGCCAGCCATCGAGCGGGAGAGGGGTACAATGAGCAGTTCTTC. Amino acids: CASHRAGEGYNEQFF. The chain links TRBV10-2 to TRBJ2-1, with 8 bases matching TRBD2. From germline, CDR1 is WSHSY and CDR2 SAAADI. After removal of 8 bases from V and 4 bases from J, the junction contained 10 bases not matched to a gene. The CDR3 is 15 residues long.

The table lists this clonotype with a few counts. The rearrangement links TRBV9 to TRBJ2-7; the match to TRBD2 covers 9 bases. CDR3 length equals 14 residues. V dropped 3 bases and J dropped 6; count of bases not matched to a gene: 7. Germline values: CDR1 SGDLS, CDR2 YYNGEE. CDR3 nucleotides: TGTGCCAGCAGCGGACCGGGACTAGCAAGCGAGCAGTACTTC. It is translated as CASSGPGLASEQYF.

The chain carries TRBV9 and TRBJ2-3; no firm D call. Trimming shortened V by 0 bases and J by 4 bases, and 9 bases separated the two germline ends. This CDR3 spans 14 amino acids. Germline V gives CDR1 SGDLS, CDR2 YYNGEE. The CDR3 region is CASSVGSSPDTQYF. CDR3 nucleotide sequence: TGTGCCAGCAGCGTAGGGTCGTCACCAGATACGCAGTATTTT.